This T cell receptor beta chain was recorded in a study of cytomegalovirus exposure and HLA in healthy donors. The table lists this clone with a few counts. The CDR3 is made up of 15 amino acids. Germline loops: CDR1 SGHRS, CDR2 YFSETQ. With 3 bases clipped from V and 7 bases from J, the junction kept 6 bases outside the gene matches. PCR used 60 Vbeta primers and 13 Jbeta primers. Assay: immunoSEQ multiplex PCR; the TCRdb copy retains only in-frame clones and omits some. The table has some 65,000 clones, roughly 80% seen once. The sample taken for sequencing was PBMCs. The chain links TRBV5-1 to TRBJ1-4, with 10 bases aligning to TRBD1. This clonotype originated in a girl aged 5 to 17 in good health and CMV-seropositive. As DNA, the CDR3 is TGCGCCAGCAGCTACTCGACAGGGGGCTCTGAAAAACTGTTTTTT. It specifies CASSYSTGGSEKLFF. The complete variable domain, with remaining parts taken from reference TRBV5-1 and TRBJ1-4, reads KAGVTQTPRYLIKTRGQQVTLSCSPISGHRSVSWYQQTPGQGLQFLFEYFSETQRNKGNFPGRFSGRQFSNSRSEMNVSTLELGDSALYLCASSYSTGGSEKLFFGSGTQLSVL.